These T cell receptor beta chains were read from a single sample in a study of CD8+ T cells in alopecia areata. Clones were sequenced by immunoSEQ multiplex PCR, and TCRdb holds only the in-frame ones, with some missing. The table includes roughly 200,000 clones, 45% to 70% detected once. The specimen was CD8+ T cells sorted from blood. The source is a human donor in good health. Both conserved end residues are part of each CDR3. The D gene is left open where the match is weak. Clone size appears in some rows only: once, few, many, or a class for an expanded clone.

CDR3 DNA: TGCAGCGTTTCAGGGGGCGATGGCTACACCTTC; CDR3 protein: CSVSGGDGYTF; clone size: NA; V gene: TRBV29-1; D gene: TRBD1; J gene: TRBJ1-2
CDR3 DNA: TGTGCCAGCAGCCCGGAGGGGGGTTTGTATCAGCCCCAGCATTTT; CDR3 protein: CASSPEGGLYQPQHF; clone size: NA; V gene: TRBV5-5; D gene: NA; J gene: TRBJ1-5
CDR3 DNA: TGTGCCAGCAGTCAAGACGGGACGGCCTCTAGCAATCAGCCCCAGCATTTT; CDR3 protein: CASSQDGTASSNQPQHF; clone size: NA; V gene: TRBV27; D gene: NA; J gene: TRBJ1-5
CDR3 DNA: TGTGCCAGCAGCTCCGACAATGAGCAGTTCTTC; CDR3 protein: CASSSDNEQFF; clone size: NA; V gene: TRBV11-3; D gene: NA; J gene: TRBJ2-1
CDR3 DNA: TGCGCCAGCAGCTTGGGGGACTACAACAATGAGCAGTTCTTC; CDR3 protein: CASSLGDYNNEQFF; clone size: NA; V gene: TRBV5-1; D gene: TRBD2; J gene: TRBJ2-1
CDR3 DNA: TGCGCCAGCAGCTTGGAGGGCATGGGCACTGAAGCTTTCTTT; CDR3 protein: CASSLEGMGTEAFF; clone size: NA; V gene: TRBV5-1; D gene: NA; J gene: TRBJ1-1
CDR3 DNA: TGCGCCAGCAGCCAAGTAGGGGGGAACACTGAAGCTTTCTTT; CDR3 protein: CASSQVGGNTEAFF; clone size: few; V gene: TRBV4-1; D gene: NA; J gene: TRBJ1-1
CDR3 DNA: TGTGCCAGCAGTCCCACGAAGAACACTGAAGCTTTCTTT; CDR3 protein: CASSPTKNTEAFF; clone size: few; V gene: TRBV6-1; D gene: NA; J gene: TRBJ1-1
CDR3 DNA: TGCAGCGTCCTGGGGGGGTCTGGGGCCAACGTCCTGACTTTC; CDR3 protein: CSVLGGSGANVLTF; clone size: once; V gene: TRBV29-1; D gene: TRBD2; J gene: TRBJ2-6
CDR3 DNA: TGTGCCAGCAGCCCCGCCGCAGGGTTTGAGACCCAGTACTTC; CDR3 protein: CASSPAAGFETQYF; clone size: few; V gene: TRBV7-9; D gene: NA; J gene: TRBJ2-5
CDR3 DNA: TGTGCCAGCAGCGCCCCCCCGGGTCGGGGCTCCTACGAGCAGTACTTC; CDR3 protein: CASSAPPGRGSYEQYF; clone size: NA; V gene: TRBV9; D gene: NA; J gene: TRBJ2-7
CDR3 DNA: TGTGCCAGCAGCGCCCAGAAGAGGGCGGCTGGGGCCAACGTCCTGACTTTC; CDR3 protein: CASSAQKRAAGANVLTF; clone size: NA; V gene: TRBV9; D gene: NA; J gene: TRBJ2-6
CDR3 DNA: TGCAGCGTTGGTTCCGGGGGCGTAGATACGCAGTATTTT; CDR3 protein: CSVGSGGVDTQYF; clone size: NA; V gene: TRBV29-1; D gene: NA; J gene: TRBJ2-3
CDR3 DNA: TGTGCCAGCAGCCCTAGAGGGGGGCAGGGAGATACGCAGTATTTT; CDR3 protein: CASSPRGGQGDTQYF; clone size: NA; V gene: TRBV6-5; D gene: NA; J gene: TRBJ2-3
CDR3 DNA: TGCGCCAGCAGCCCGCGGGGGCCGCCGAACAATGAGCAGTTCTTC; CDR3 protein: CASSPRGPPNNEQFF; clone size: NA; V gene: TRBV5-1; D gene: NA; J gene: TRBJ2-1
CDR3 DNA: TGTGCCAGCAGCCGGGGGCTCGGGGAGCTGTTTTTT; CDR3 protein: CASSRGLGELFF; clone size: NA; V gene: TRBV13; D gene: NA; J gene: TRBJ2-2
CDR3 DNA: TGTGCCAGCAGCGAAGTTCCAGGGGGAAACTATGGCTACACCTTC; CDR3 protein: CASSEVPGGNYGYTF; clone size: NA; V gene: TRBV9; D gene: TRBD1; J gene: TRBJ1-2
CDR3 DNA: TGCAGCGTTGGGGCAGGCAGGGCGGACACTGAAGCTTTCTTT; CDR3 protein: CSVGAGRADTEAFF; clone size: NA; V gene: TRBV29-1; D gene: NA; J gene: TRBJ1-1
CDR3 DNA: TGCAGCGTTGAAAGGGGAGGCGAGCAGTACTTC; CDR3 protein: CSVERGGEQYF; clone size: once; V gene: TRBV29-1; D gene: NA; J gene: TRBJ2-7
CDR3 DNA: TGTGCCAGCAGCTTAGAACGGGGGTATGGCTACACCTTC; CDR3 protein: CASSLERGYGYTF; clone size: NA; V gene: TRBV7-8; D gene: NA; J gene: TRBJ1-2
CDR3 DNA: TGTGCCAGCAGCCCACAGGGGCGGTACAATGAGCAGTTCTTC; CDR3 protein: CASSPQGRYNEQFF; clone size: NA; V gene: TRBV5-6; D gene: TRBD1; J gene: TRBJ2-1
CDR3 DNA: TGTGCCAGCAGTCAGGGGCTCGGGGACACTGAAGCTTTCTTT; CDR3 protein: CASSQGLGDTEAFF; clone size: few; V gene: TRBV27; D gene: NA; J gene: TRBJ1-1
CDR3 DNA: TGTGCCAGCAGTACAGGGGGCTCGAATGGCTACACCTTC; CDR3 protein: CASSTGGSNGYTF; clone size: NA; V gene: TRBV7-9; D gene: TRBD1; J gene: TRBJ1-2
CDR3 DNA: TGCGCCAGCAGCGGGATCGGTAATTCACCCCTCCACTTT; CDR3 protein: CASSGIGNSPLHF; clone size: NA; V gene: TRBV5-1; D gene: NA; J gene: TRBJ1-6
CDR3 DNA: TGTGCCAGCAGCTTAGCGGGGACAGGGAGAGGCAATCAGCCCCAGCATTTT; CDR3 protein: CASSLAGTGRGNQPQHF; clone size: few; V gene: TRBV7-2; D gene: TRBD1; J gene: TRBJ1-5
CDR3 DNA: TGTGCCAGTAGTTTGGCTGACACACCCTACAATGAGCAGTTCTTC; CDR3 protein: CASSLADTPYNEQFF; clone size: few; V gene: TRBV19; D gene: NA; J gene: TRBJ2-1
CDR3 DNA: TGCAGCGCTCCAGGGGGCTCGGGTGAAGCTGTCTTT; CDR3 protein: CSAPGGSGEAVF; clone size: NA; V gene: TRBV29-1; D gene: TRBD1; J gene: TRBJ1-1
CDR3 DNA: TGTGCCAGCAGTTTCCTCTCTAGCGGGGGGGCCCCCGGGGAGCTGTTTTTT; CDR3 protein: CASSFLSSGGAPGELFF; clone size: NA; V gene: TRBV27; D gene: TRBD2; J gene: TRBJ2-2
CDR3 DNA: TGCAGCGTTTCCCTGGCCGGGAGCTCCTACAATGAGCAGTTCTTC; CDR3 protein: CSVSLAGSSYNEQFF; clone size: few; V gene: TRBV29-1; D gene: NA; J gene: TRBJ2-1
CDR3 DNA: TGTGCCAGCAGTCTACAGGTGGAGGGGGCGGAGACCCAGTACTTC; CDR3 protein: CASSLQVEGAETQYF; clone size: NA; V gene: TRBV28; D gene: NA; J gene: TRBJ2-5
CDR3 DNA: TGTGCCAGCAGTTACGCCCAGGGAGGTGGCTACACCTTC; CDR3 protein: CASSYAQGGGYTF; clone size: NA; V gene: TRBV6-5; D gene: NA; J gene: TRBJ1-2